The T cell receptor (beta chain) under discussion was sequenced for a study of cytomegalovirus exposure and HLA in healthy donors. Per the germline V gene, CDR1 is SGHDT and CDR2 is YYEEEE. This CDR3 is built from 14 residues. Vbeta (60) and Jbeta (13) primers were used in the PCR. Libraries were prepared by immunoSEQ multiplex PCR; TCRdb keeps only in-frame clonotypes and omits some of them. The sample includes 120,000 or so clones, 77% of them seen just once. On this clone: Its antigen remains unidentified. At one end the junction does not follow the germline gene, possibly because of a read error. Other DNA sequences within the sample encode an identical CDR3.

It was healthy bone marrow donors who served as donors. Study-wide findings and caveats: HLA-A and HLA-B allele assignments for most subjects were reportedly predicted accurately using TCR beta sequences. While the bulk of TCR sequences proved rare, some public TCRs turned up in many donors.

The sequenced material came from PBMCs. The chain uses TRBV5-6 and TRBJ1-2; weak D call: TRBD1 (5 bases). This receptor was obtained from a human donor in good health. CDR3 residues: CASSPIGQYYGYTF. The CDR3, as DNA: TGCGCCAGCAGCCCTATCGGACAATACTATGGCTACACCTTC.